This TCR beta chain was sequenced in a study of CD8+CD57+ T cells in acquired aplastic anemia. About the study: Average DNA yield from sorted CD4+ and CD8+ cells was approximately 3 ug.

This clonotype was detected ten times or more. As yet, its antigen is unknown. Researchers used genomic DNA as the template to profile TCR beta VDJ and CDR3. TCRdb reanalysed the reads using MiXCR and keeps one entry per CDR3 protein. Of 200,000 to 250,000 distinct CDR3 sequences listed, 55% to 65% are singletons. General observations from the study: In CD8+ cells, Simpson's diversity showed no significant difference between patients and controls. Sharing between patients and controls was observed for 25 to 30 CD8+ CDR3 sequences.

The CDR3 is 14 amino acids. J lost 5 bases, V lost 7 bases, and 11 bases had no gene match. CDR1 and CDR2 from the germline V gene are MNHNS and SASEGT. In patients chosen for sequencing, flow cytometry had shown CD8+CD57+ cell expansion. There were no patients without severe acquired aplastic anemia. This receptor was identified in a human donor with aplastic anemia. The sequenced sample consisted of sorted CD4+, CD8+, or CD8+CD57+ T cells (not recorded which) from PBMCs. The chain combines TRBV6-1 with TRBJ2-7, with TRBD1 matching 7 bases. The CDR3 DNA follows: TGTGCCAGCATCCCTGAGGACAGGTTGAACGAGCAGTACTTC. It is translated as CASIPEDRLNEQYF.